This passage covers 21 T cell receptor beta chains from one sample sequenced in a study of metastatic and nonmetastatic thyroid tumors. TCRdb re-analyzed the PCR reads through MiXCR. The table lists about 15,000 clones, approximately 23% of them singletons. Thyroid surgery had not been preceded by any treatment in any patient. Sequenced input: tumor tissue. These receptors all stem from a female donor with papillary thyroid cancer or a benign thyroid nodule (not recorded which). Some clones in this sample may be carry-over from other donors' samples.

This clone has at least ten counts. V and J are TRBV20-1 and TRBJ2-1; D unclear. Germline assignment: CDR1 DFQATT and CDR2 SNEGSKA (reference sequence). Trimming shortened V by 4 bases and J by 5 bases, and 3 bases separated the two germline ends. The CDR3 runs to 10 residues. The CDR3 coding sequence is TGCAGTGCTACTCACAATGAGCAGTTCTTC. Its translation: CSATHNEQFF.

The V call is TRBV11-2, the J call TRBJ2-7, with D possibly being TRBD2 (7 bases). Germline V lookup: CDR1 SGHAT, CDR2 FQNNGV. The CDR3 consists of 13 residues. Between the trimmed V and J ends, which lost 8 bases and 4 bases, there was a span of 15 bases. The CDR3 DNA sequence: TGTGCCAGCCGGGGGCTAGCGGCATACGAGCAGTACTTC. Protein product: CASRGLAAYEQYF.

The rearrangement joins TRBV4-2 to TRBJ2-6; D remains ambiguous. Germline-derived CDR1 and CDR2 are LGHNA and YNFKEQ. CDR3 size: 17 residues. Trimming pared 4 bases from V and 0 bases from J, leaving 13 bases between. This CDR3 reads CASSLSDRSSGANVLTF. Here the CDR3 DNA reads TGTGCCAGCAGCCTGTCGGACCGAAGCTCTGGGGCCAACGTCCTGACTTTC.

This clone was counted only a few times. CDR3 in DNA: TGTGCCATCAGTGAGCAGGATTCTAACTATGGCTACACCTTC. Protein sequence: CAISEQDSNYGYTF. The V gene is TRBV10-3, the J gene TRBJ1-2; D uncertain. Germline V gene lookup returns CDR1 ENHRY and CDR2 SYGVKD. The V end lost 2 bases, the J end lost 0 bases, and 7 bases lay between the germline ends. This CDR3 has 14 residues.

This clone was recorded at least ten times. The genes are TRBV11-3 and TRBJ2-3, with D tentatively TRBD1 or TRBD2 (5 bases each). CDR3 length: 14 residues. V dropped 5 bases and J dropped 3 bases, with 12 bases sitting between them. The germline V gene has CDR1 SGHNT and CDR2 YENEEA. CDR3 bases: TGTGCCAGCAGCCCGCGAGGGACGACAGATACGCAGTATTTT. Its translation: CASSPRGTTDTQYF.

Notes on this clone: Its ends do not fully match the called genes, so a read error is possible. The genes are TRBV11-2 and TRBJ2-3; no clear D gene. The CDR3 totals 15 residues. Germline-derived CDR1 and CDR2 are SGHAT and FQNNGV. This CDR3 reads CASSFLLESTDTQYF. The CDR3 region has the DNA TGTGCCAGCAGCTTTTTGCTAGAAAGCACTGATACGCAGTATTTT.

This clone was counted many times. The chain is built from TRBV7-2 and TRBJ2-7; D remains unclear. V lost 5 bases to trimming and J lost 8 bases, with 10 bases between them. Germline V gene data show CDR1 as SGHTA and CDR2 as FQGNSA. CDR3 size: 11 residues. CDR3 region: CASSDFGKQYF. DNA of the CDR3: TGTGCCAGCAGCGATTTTGGTAAGCAGTACTTC.

This clone was detected only a few times. The chain links TRBV24-1 to TRBJ2-5; 7 bases match TRBD2. Germline V gives CDR1 KGHDR, CDR2 SFDVKD. CDR3 length: 11 residues. V lost 8 bases and J lost 9; bases outside the gene matches: 5. The CDR3 region is CATIWGGAQYF. Here the CDR3 DNA reads TGTGCCACCATTTGGGGGGGGGCCCAGTACTTC.

On this clone: The junction departs from the called germline gene at one end, perhaps through a read error. The chain has TRBV24-1 and TRBJ2-2, with D maybe TRBD2 (6 bases). CDR1 and CDR2 (germline): KGHDR, SFDVKD. The CDR3 is made up of 17 amino acids. CDR3 protein: CATSDPGLAVYTGELFF. Written as DNA, the CDR3 is TGTGCCACCAGTGATCCTGGTTTAGCGGTGTACACCGGGGAGCTTTTTTTT.

In this sample, this clone turned up many times. The chain recombines TRBV2 with TRBJ2-4; 9 positions match TRBD1. Unmatched junction bases numbered 5, after V lost 6 bases and J lost 2 bases. This CDR3 contains 15 residues. CDR1 SNHLY and CDR2 FYNNEI come from the germline V gene. Written as DNA, the CDR3 is TGTGCCAGCAGGGGGGACAGGGTGCCCAAAAACATTCAGTACTTC. Its translation is CASRGDRVPKNIQYF.

This clone is classed as medium-sized. The chain couples TRBV27 to TRBJ1-1; D gene ambiguous. Deletions cut 6 bases from V and 5 bases from J, with 13 bases between. From germline, CDR1 is MNHEY and CDR2 SMNVEV (reference sequence). This CDR3 spans 13 amino acids. The CDR3 region is CASRLHFGTEAFF. Here the CDR3 DNA reads TGTGCCAGCAGGCTCCATTTTGGGACTGAAGCTTTCTTT.

This clone was observed a single time. The chain couples TRBV4-2 to TRBJ2-1, with D maybe TRBD1 (6 bases). CDR3 size: 16 residues. The ends were cut back, 0 bases at V and 7 bases at J, with 16 bases in the middle. Germline V gene data show CDR1 as LGHNA and CDR2 as YNFKEQ. The CDR3 region is CASSQDLAGAINEQFF. Here the CDR3 DNA reads TGTGCCAGCAGCCAAGATCTGGCAGGGGCGATTAATGAGCAGTTCTTC.

The V call is TRBV14, the J call TRBJ1-5; TRBD1 matches at 7 bases. Germline CDR1 reads SGHDN; CDR2 reads FVKESK. The CDR3 contains 15 residues. J lost 2 bases, V lost 6 bases, and 7 bases had no gene match. The CDR3 DNA reads TGTGCCAGCAGTCTAAAAGGACAGGGCAATCAGCCCCAGCATTTT. Its protein is CASSLKGQGNQPQHF. Supplemented by reference TRBV14 and TRBJ1-5, the full variable domain reads EAGVTQFPSHSVIEKGQTVTLRCDPISGHDNLYWYRRVMGKEIKFLLHFVKESKQDESGMPNNRFLAERTGGTYSTLKVQPAELEDSGVYFCASSLKGQGNQPQHFGDGTRLSIL.

The chain employs TRBV20-1 and TRBJ2-3; TRBD2 matches 10 bases. After removal of 5 bases from V and 2 bases from J, the junction contained 7 bases not matched to a gene. Germline CDR1 reads DFQATT; CDR2 reads SNEGSKA (reference sequence). The CDR3 runs 15 residues. The CDR3 reads CSAPPGTSDTDTQYF. DNA for the CDR3: TGCAGTGCTCCCCCCGGGACTAGCGACACAGATACGCAGTATTTT.

This clone was detected ten times or more. Other DNA sequences within the sample encode an identical CDR3. V and J are TRBV5-1 and TRBJ2-3; D unresolved. Trimming removed 0 bases at V and 2 bases at J, with 4 bases between. CDR3 size: 13 residues. Germline V gene sequence: CDR1 SGHRS, CDR2 YFSETQ. CDR3 sequence: CASSLVVTDTQYF. The CDR3 region has the DNA TGCGCCAGCAGCTTGGTAGTCACAGATACGCAGTATTTT.

By sample share, this clone is medium-sized (0.01 to 0.1%). This sequence joins TRBV28 and TRBJ2-7, with 8 bases fitting TRBD1. The CDR3 has 15 amino acids. Looked up from germline, CDR1 is MDHEN and CDR2 is SYDVKM. Losses at the gene ends were 2 bases for V and 4 bases for J; bases not matched to a gene: 7. In DNA, the CDR3 is TGTGCCAGCAGTTTAAGTCCTGACAGGGGATACGAGCAGTACTTC. Translating it yields CASSLSPDRGYEQYF.

This clone ranks as medium-sized. The J gene is TRBJ2-4, the V gene TRBV10-2; D remains ambiguous. Germline CDR1 WSHSY, CDR2 SAAADI. V lost 3 bases, J lost 0 bases, and 3 bases lay in between. The CDR3 spans 13 residues. For the CDR3, the DNA is TGCGCCAGCAGTGAAGGAGCCAAAAACATTCAGTACTTC. Translated: CASSEGAKNIQYF.

The table lists this clone with many counts. A much more abundant neighbour one base away suggests this may be a read error. In DNA, the CDR3 is TGTGCCAGCAGTGATCTCGGGGGAGCTAATGAAAAACTGTTTTTT. This sequence encodes CASSDLGGANEKLFF. The chain couples TRBV25-1 to TRBJ1-4; tentatively, D is TRBD1 (5 bases). CDR1 MGHDK and CDR2 SYGVNS come from the germline V gene. The germline V and J ends were trimmed by 3 bases and 3 bases, with 11 bases remaining between them. The CDR3 contains 15 residues.

This clone was picked up many times. CDR3 coding DNA: TGTGCCTGGAGTAGGGGTAGCGTAACGCCCAAAGAGACCCAGTACTTC. Translated: CAWSRGSVTPKETQYF. The rearrangement joins TRBV30 to TRBJ2-5; D possibly uses TRBD1 or TRBD2 (5 bases each). Trimming took 2 bases from V and 3 from J, leaving 19 bases between them. The CDR3 consists of 16 residues. CDR1 and CDR2 from the germline V gene are GTSNPN and SVGIG (reference sequence).

This clone was seen at least ten times. The chain employs TRBV2 and TRBJ2-7, with D perhaps matching TRBD1 (8 bases). The V end was cut by 7 bases, the J end by 7 bases, with 14 bases between. Germline V lookup: CDR1 SNHLY, CDR2 FYNNEI. The CDR3 length is 12 residues. This chain's CDR3 is CASTTGGGEQYF. CDR3 DNA sequence: TGTGCCAGCACTACAGGGGGGGGTGAGCAGTACTTC.

This clone is termed medium-sized (0.01 to 0.1%). The chain uses TRBV2 and TRBJ2-7; D unresolved. CDR1 is SNHLY, CDR2 FYNNEI, per germline. The CDR3 spans 12 residues. V lost 7 bases, J lost 3 bases, and 10 bases lay in between. Here the CDR3 reads CASKYTIYEQYF. In DNA form, the CDR3 reads TGTGCCAGCAAATACACCATCTACGAGCAGTACTTC.